This TCR beta chain was recorded in a study of breast tumors, draining lymph nodes, adjacent tissues. TCRdb ran MiXCR on the multiplex PCR reads and lists one entry per CDR3 protein. The sample carries 290,000 or so distinct CDR3 sequences, around 31% recorded once. Breast cancer patients provided tissue from their axillary draining lymph nodes. The TCR sequence derives from a female donor with breast cancer. Some clones in this sample may be carry-over from other donors' samples. Sequenced input: axillary lymph node tissue.

CDR3 DNA sequence: TGTGCCAGCAGCCCGTTGGCAGGGAGGGGGGACGAGACCCAGTACTTC. It encodes CASSPLAGRGDETQYF. The chain uses TRBV7-8 and TRBJ2-5; the D gene is possibly TRBD2 (7 bases). Germline V gene lookup returns CDR1 SGHVS and CDR2 FQNEAQ. Trimming pared 5 bases from V and 5 bases from J, leaving 21 bases between. CDR3 length equals 16 residues. The full variable domain, its missing parts supplied by reference TRBV7-8 and TRBJ2-5, is GAGVSQSPRYKVAKRGQDVALRCDPISGHVSLFWYQQALGQGPEFLTYFQNEAQLDKSGLPSDRFFAERPEGSVSTLKIQRTQQEDSAVYLCASSPLAGRGDETQYFGPGTRLLVL.